These 3 T cell receptor beta chains share one sample of origin, sequenced in a study of read filtering for tumor transcriptome and immune sequencing. From approximately 400 ng of RNA, a library with molecular barcoded alpha/delta and beta/gamma adaptors was made. Using its own MiXCR run on the reads, TCRdb lists one record per CDR3 protein. The sample lists fewer than 45,000 distinct CDR3 sequences; around 15% were seen once. The sequenced sample consisted of a population of CD138-negative cells sorted from bone marrow. The receptors were sampled from a donor aged 40 or over with multiple myeloma.

This clonotype has a count of ten or more. CDR3 in amino acids: CASSRPPQETQYF. The CDR3 nucleotides read TGTGCCAGCAGTAGACCCCCCCAAGAGACCCAGTACTTC. The V call is TRBV27, the J call TRBJ2-5; unclear D gene. V lost 5 bases, J lost 1 base, and 8 bases lay in between. Germline lookup yields CDR1 MNHEY and CDR2 SMNVEV (reference sequence). This CDR3 has 13 amino acids.

The table lists this clonotype with many counts. V is TRBV29-1 and J is TRBJ2-5; D remains unclear. This CDR3 has 11 residues. V was cut by 7 bases and J by 2 bases, with 8 bases left in between. Germline V lookup: CDR1 SQVTM, CDR2 ANQGSEA. CDR3 in amino acids: CSAQWQETQYF. The CDR3 bases are TGCAGCGCCCAGTGGCAAGAGACCCAGTACTTC.

This clonotype was recorded at least ten times. The J gene is TRBJ2-3, the V gene TRBV5-1, with 7 bases matching TRBD2. Trimming at V came to 0 bases and at J to 1 base, leaving 5 bases not matched to a gene. Germline V gene data show CDR1 as SGHRS and CDR2 as YFSETQ. The CDR3 runs to 16 residues. CDR3 region: CASSLEGRGGTDTQYF. CDR3 sequence (DNA): TGCGCCAGCAGCTTGGAGGGCCGGGGGGGCACAGATACGCAGTATTTT.